This T cell receptor beta chain was profiled in a study of blood T cell repertoires in COVID-19. As for the study in general: Acute and convalescent COVID-19 samples came from the United States, Italy and Spain. The analysed material was cDNA or gDNA that came from T cells, B-cell-depleted T cells, or PBMCs.

In the original workflow: Estimation of nucleated cell counts relied on the amplification of reference gene primers. Clones were sequenced by immunoSEQ multiplex PCR, and TCRdb holds only the in-frame ones, with some missing. V, J and clone size were drawn from that table, and D and trimming were deduced from the DNA. The table includes fewer than 100,000 clones, 82% detected once. The V gene lost 4 bases and the J gene lost 3 bases, with 15 bases spanning the gap. CDR3 length: 15 amino acids. Germline loops: CDR1 KGHSH, CDR2 LQKENI. The source is a human donor in a cohort sampled during active COVID-19. The chain combines TRBV18 with TRBJ2-5; perhaps TRBD1 as D (6 bases). The source material was peripheral blood. The CDR3 nucleotides read TGTGCCAGCTCACTCGCCGGGACACAGAAAGAGACCCAGTACTTC. It codes for CASSLAGTQKETQYF.